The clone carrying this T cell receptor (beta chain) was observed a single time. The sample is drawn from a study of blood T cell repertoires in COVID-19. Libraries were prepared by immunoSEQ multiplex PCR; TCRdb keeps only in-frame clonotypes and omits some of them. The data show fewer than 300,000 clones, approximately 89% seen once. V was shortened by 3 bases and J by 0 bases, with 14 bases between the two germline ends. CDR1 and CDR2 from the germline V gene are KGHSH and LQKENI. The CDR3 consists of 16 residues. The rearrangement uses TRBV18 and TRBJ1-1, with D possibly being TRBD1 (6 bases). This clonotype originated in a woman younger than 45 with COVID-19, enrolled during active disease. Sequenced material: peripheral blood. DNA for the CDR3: TGTGCCAGCTCACCGGGGGCCCGGACAGTGAACACTGAAGCTTTCTTT. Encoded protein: CASSPGARTVNTEAFF.